A single sample gave rise to the 24 T cell receptor beta chains below, sequenced in a study of CD8 T cells in ankylosing spondylitis. Findings and limits, study-wide: One TCR beta motif, made up of fewer than 10 highly homologous variants, appeared characteristic of ankylosing spondylitis blood.

In TCRdb, the 5' RACE reads were re-called with MiXCR into one record per CDR3 protein. The sample consists of under 850,000 distinct CDR3 sequences, 15% to 20% of them appearing once. These receptors' antigens are unknown. The sequencing sample was made of blood, either unsorted or a sorted T cell fraction (not recorded which). All receptors derive from a male donor with ankylosing spondylitis.

The chain joins TRBV18 to TRBJ2-1; weak D call: TRBD2 (5 bases). The CDR3 is 14 amino acids. Germline V gives CDR1 KGHSH, CDR2 LQKENI. Between the trimmed V and J ends, which lost 4 bases and 9 bases, there was a span of 16 bases. CDR3 region: CASSLSGGNFEQFF. The CDR3 DNA reads TGTGCCAGCTCACTCTCAGGAGGTAATTTTGAGCAGTTCTTC.

This clonotype has only a few counts. V usage is TRBV29-1 and J usage is TRBJ2-1; 11 bases match TRBD2. Per the germline V gene, CDR1 is SQVTM and CDR2 is ANQGSEA. V shed 5 bases, J shed 5 bases, and the junction held 8 bases outside the gene matches. The CDR3 is 15 residues long. CDR3 nucleotides: TGCAGCGTTCGTAGCGGGAGGGCCCTCGACAATGAGCAGTTCTTC. Amino acids: CSVRSGRALDNEQFF.

This clonotype came up a few times. The rearrangement links TRBV21-1 to TRBJ1-1; TRBD1, as called in the table, went unchecked against the DNA. TRBV21-1 is assigned pseudogene status. This CDR3 has 14 residues. The CDR3 sequence is CATSPGQGNTEAFF. Here the CDR3 DNA reads TGTGCCACCTCCCCGGGACAGGGAAATACTGAAGCTTTCTTT.

This clonotype has just a few counts. CDR3 residues: CASSLYGTGSGNTIYF. CDR3 DNA: TGTGCCAGCAGTTTATATGGGACAGGGTCCGGAAACACCATATATTTT. V and J are TRBV12-3 or TRBV12-4 and TRBJ1-3, with 9 positions matching TRBD1. J lost 4 bases, V lost 2 bases, and 6 bases had no gene match. The CDR3 contains 16 residues.

The V and J genes are TRBV6-2 or TRBV6-3 and TRBJ1-1; a weak D match, TRBD1 (5 bases). The CDR3 extends over 13 amino acids. Trimming removed 1 base at V and 3 bases at J, with 6 bases between. Germline loops: CDR1 MNHEY, CDR2 SVGEGT. CDR3 sequence (DNA): TGTGCCAGCAGTTACTTGGGGGACACTGAAGCTTTCTTT. It encodes CASSYLGDTEAFF.

This clonotype was seen more than once but under ten times. The chain combines TRBV7-9 with TRBJ2-1; either TRBD1 or TRBD2 may supply D (6 bases each). Trimming left V 5 bases short and J 5 bases short, with 19 bases between. The CDR3 consists of 16 residues. Looked up from germline, CDR1 is SEHNR and CDR2 is FQNEAQ (reference sequence). The CDR3 loop is CASSPGTGAQHNEQFF. As DNA, the CDR3 is TGTGCCAGCAGCCCAGGAACGGGGGCACAACACAATGAGCAGTTCTTC.

V is TRBV11-3 and J is TRBJ2-1; D may correspond to TRBD1 or TRBD2 (5 bases each). The CDR3 sequence is 15 residues long. Germline V gives CDR1 SGHNT, CDR2 YENEEA. V was cut by 5 bases and J by 8 bases, with 19 bases left in between. Here the CDR3 DNA reads TGTGCCAGCAGCCCCCGAAAAGGGGCCGGGGATGAGCAGTTCTTC. Amino acid sequence: CASSPRKGAGDEQFF.

The V and J genes are TRBV28 and TRBJ1-2; perhaps TRBD1 as D (6 bases). The V gene's germline CDR1 is MDHEN and CDR2 SYDVKM. V lost 6 bases and J 2 bases, leaving 16 bases between the germline ends. The CDR3 loop spans 15 amino acids. The chain's CDR3 is CASRPTTGHNYGYTF. CDR3 sequence (DNA): TGTGCCAGCAGACCTACGACAGGCCACAACTATGGCTACACCTTC.

In this sample, this clonotype turned up a few times. V gene TRBV27 combines with J gene TRBJ2-2; D not certain. Per the germline V gene, CDR1 is MNHEY and CDR2 is SMNVEV (reference sequence). V was trimmed by 5 bases and J by 5 bases, leaving 12 bases between them. This CDR3 has 14 amino acids. The CDR3 reads CASSPYPATGELFF. In DNA form, the CDR3 reads TGTGCCAGCAGTCCCTACCCTGCTACCGGGGAGCTGTTTTTT.

This clonotype was observed at least ten times. The V call is TRBV27, the J call TRBJ1-1; a possible D gene is TRBD1 (6 bases). This CDR3 has 15 residues. From germline, CDR1 is MNHEY and CDR2 SMNVEV (reference sequence). With 5 bases removed from V and 5 bases from J, the gap between germline ends came to 18 bases. In DNA form, the CDR3 reads TGTGCCAGCAGTCGTTGGGACAACGAGAGGACTGAAGCTTTCTTT. Encoded protein: CASSRWDNERTEAFF.

For the CDR3, the DNA is TGTGCCACAGGCGGAAATCAGAAGTACACAGATACGCAGTATTTT. Translation: CATGGNQKYTDTQYF. This sequence joins TRBV5-8 and TRBJ2-3; D gene unclear. This CDR3 region has 15 residues. V lost 9 bases and J lost 2, with 19 bases in between. CDR1 is SGHTS and CDR2 is YDEGEE in the germline V gene.

The V call is TRBV29-1, the J call TRBJ1-1, with D perhaps TRBD1 (6 bases). The V end was cut by 4 bases, the J end by 0 bases, with 9 bases between. CDR1 is SQVTM and CDR2 is ANQGSEA in the germline V gene. This CDR3 is built from 13 residues. The CDR3, as DNA: TGCAGCGTTGGGGGGGCAATGAACACTGAAGCTTTCTTT. It is translated as CSVGGAMNTEAFF.

This clonotype was detected a few times. J is TRBJ2-2 and V is TRBV3-1; D ambiguous. Germline V gives CDR1 LGHDT, CDR2 YNNKEL (reference sequence). The CDR3 has 15 residues. Trimming shortened V by 0 bases and J by 5 bases, and 10 bases separated the two germline ends. CDR3 amino acids: CASSQDLLGTGELFF. CDR3 DNA: TGTGCCAGCAGCCAAGATCTTTTGGGGACCGGGGAGCTGTTTTTT. Together with reference TRBV3-1 and TRBJ2-2, the CDR3 gives the full variable domain: DTAVSQTPKYLVTQMGNDKSIKCEQNLGHDTMYWYKQDSKKFLKIMFSYNNKELIINETVPNRFSPKSPDKAHLNLHINSLELGDSAVYFCASSQDLLGTGELFFGEGSRLTVL.

This chain links TRBV27 with TRBJ1-3; D call uncertain. The CDR3 length is 13 residues. V gave up 6 bases and J gave up 1 base, with 7 bases separating them. Per germline, CDR1 MNHEY and CDR2 SMNVEV (reference sequence). The CDR3 sequence: CASRLNSGNTIYF. The CDR3 DNA sequence: TGTGCCAGCAGACTGAATTCTGGAAACACCATATATTTT.

This clonotype was picked up many times. CDR3 bases: TGTGCCAGCAGCTCCGGACTCAACCGAGAGCAGTTCTTC. Encoded protein: CASSSGLNREQFF. The chain joins TRBV7-2 to TRBJ2-1, with D possibly TRBD2 on 5 matching bases. Germline loops: CDR1 SGHTA, CDR2 FQGNSA. The CDR3 totals 13 residues. V lost 4 bases and J 10 bases, leaving 14 bases between the germline ends. The whole variable domain, filled in from reference TRBV7-2 and TRBJ2-1, reads GAGVSQSPSNKVTEKGKDVELRCDPISGHTALYWYRQSLGQGLEFLIYFQGNSAPDKSGLPSDRFSAERTGGSVSTLTIQRTQQEDSAVYLCASSSGLNREQFFGPGTRLTVL.

This clonotype has more than one count but fewer than ten. The chain couples TRBV14 to TRBJ1-6, with a tentative D call TRBD1 (5 bases). The CDR3 runs to 12 residues. The V end lost 9 bases, the J end lost 8 bases, and 11 bases lay between the germline ends. CDR1 is SGHDN and CDR2 is FVKESK in the germline V gene. The chain's CDR3 is CASGDWDSPLHF. For the CDR3, the DNA is TGTGCCAGTGGGGACTGGGATTCACCCCTCCACTTT.

This clonotype has just a few counts. This rearrangement joins TRBV7-8 to TRBJ2-7, with a weak D call TRBD2 (6 bases). This CDR3 is 15 amino acids long. Germline loops: CDR1 SGHVS, CDR2 FQNEAQ. V was pared by 0 bases and J by 5 bases, with 14 bases between. CDR3: CASSLAVGSLDEQYF. In DNA form, the CDR3 reads TGTGCCAGCAGCTTAGCGGTCGGGAGTCTCGACGAGCAGTACTTC.

The rearrangement joins TRBV15 to TRBJ1-1, with 9 bases lining up with TRBD1. The length of the CDR3 is 15 residues. The trim removed 6 bases at V and 3 bases at J, leaving 8 bases unmatched. Germline V gives CDR1 LNHNV, CDR2 YYDKDF (reference sequence). CDR3 sequence: CATRQGAWVHTEAFF. The CDR3 bases are TGTGCCACCAGACAGGGGGCCTGGGTCCACACTGAAGCTTTCTTT.

The rearrangement joins TRBV28 to TRBJ2-3, with 12 bases lining up with TRBD1. The germline V gene has CDR1 MDHEN and CDR2 SYDVKM. This CDR3 contains 16 residues. The ends lost 1 base at V and 4 bases at J; junction bases unmatched: 3. This CDR3 reads CASSLFGTGGADTQYF. CDR3 in DNA: TGTGCCAGCAGTTTATTCGGGACAGGGGGCGCAGATACGCAGTATTTT. Complete variable domain (other parts from reference TRBV28 and TRBJ2-3): DVKVTQSSRYLVKRTGEKVFLECVQDMDHENMFWYRQDPGLGLRLIYFSYDVKMKEKGDIPEGYSVSREKKERFSLILESASTNQTSMYLCASSLFGTGGADTQYFGPGTRLTVL.

The CDR3 nucleotides read TGTGCCAGCAGTTTGGGGACAGGGGCTGGCTACACCTTC. Residues: CASSLGTGAGYTF. V is TRBV12-3 or TRBV12-4 and J is TRBJ1-2, with TRBD1 identical over 10 bases. This CDR3 is 13 amino acids long. Germline trimming cut 3 bases from V and 7 bases from J; bases unmatched to any gene: 2.

The chain carries TRBV12-3 or TRBV12-4 and TRBJ2-1; D unclear. This CDR3 has 15 amino acids. Trimming pared 6 bases from V and 0 bases from J, leaving 12 bases between. CDR3 protein: CASRSTTSSYNEQFF. The DNA of the CDR3 is TGTGCCAGCAGATCTACCACGAGCTCCTACAATGAGCAGTTCTTC.

The chain has TRBV10-3 and TRBJ2-5; 9 positions agree with TRBD2. CDR3 length equals 17 residues. Unmatched junction bases numbered 9, after V lost 2 bases and J lost 2 bases. Germline CDR1 and CDR2: ENHRY and SYGVKD. The CDR3 here is CAISELAAAGGQETQYF. Written as DNA, the CDR3 is TGTGCCATCAGTGAGCTAGCCGCGGCGGGAGGGCAAGAGACCCAGTACTTC.

This clonotype has a handful of counts. The chain joins TRBV2 to TRBJ1-1; 8 bases line up with TRBD1. Germline-derived CDR1 and CDR2 are SNHLY and FYNNEI. The CDR3 spans 14 residues. Unmatched junction bases numbered 7, after V lost 6 bases and J lost 4 bases. DNA of the CDR3: TGTGCCAGCAGCGACAGGGGAGGGACCACTGAAGCTTTCTTT. This encodes CASSDRGGTTEAFF.

The genes are TRBV7-3 and TRBJ1-3; 7 nucleotides line up with TRBD1. The CDR3 covers 15 residues. Germline trimming cut 5 bases from V and 2 bases from J; bases unmatched to any gene: 6. Germline CDR1 reads SGHTA; CDR2 reads FQGTGA. DNA for the CDR3: TGTGCCAGCAGCCGAACAGGGGACCCTGGAAACACCATATATTTT. Translation gives CASSRTGDPGNTIYF.